Shown below are 27 T cell receptor beta chains from a single sample sequenced in a study of regulatory T cells in long-lasting Graves disease listed by TCRdb under 2021. Receptors were amplified or captured by multiplex PCR. Reads for this sample came from an Illumina HiSeq 4000. TCR beta libraries were built with iRepertoire HTBI primers and Arm-PCR amplification of CDR3 regions. TCRdb trimmed the raw reads at Q25, called clones with MiXCR and kept productive beta chains. Duplicate CDR3 protein sequences are folded into a single record with the most common DNA and genes. This sample is represented by over 350,000 distinct CDR3 sequences; 14% of them were singletons. Jointly, the top ten make up about 15% of the sample. The time point label corresponds to: newly diagnosed GD, antithyroid drugs for less than 3 months. For both TCR sequencing and RNA sequencing, RNA was extracted from PBMCs using TRIzol.

The data were also submitted as part of a second study, on T cells in Graves' hyperthyroidism and ophthalmopathy.

This sample comprised peripheral blood mononuclear cells (PBMCs), obtained at new diagnosis, from a patient treated with antithyroid drugs. The receptors originated from a woman in her fifties or sixties with Graves disease. Donor details come from another sample of the same person, matched by shared clones.

The CDR3 sequence: CAWSTGGQETQYF. The CDR3 bases are TGTGCCTGGAGCACAGGGGGCCAAGAGACCCAGTACTTC. The V gene is TRBV30, the J gene TRBJ2-5; 8 bases align to TRBD1. CDR1 is GTSNPN, CDR2 SVGIG, per germline (reference sequence). The CDR3 has 13 amino acids. The V segment lost 3 bases and the J segment 1 base; nucleotides outside the gene matches: 1.

The V call is TRBV12-3 or TRBV12-4, the J call TRBJ2-3; possible D gene TRBD2, 5 bases. This CDR3 comprises 14 residues. Trimming removed 6 bases at V and 1 base at J, with 11 bases between. The CDR3 nucleotides read TGTGCCAGCAGGCCTCTTAGCGGCACAGATACGCAGTATTTT. Translation: CASRPLSGTDTQYF.

This clonotype was counted ten times or more. This rearrangement joins TRBV12-3 or TRBV12-4 to TRBJ2-1; 10 bases map to TRBD2. The V gene end was trimmed by 5 bases and the J gene end by 4 bases; junction bases not matched to a gene: 5. The CDR3 consists of 15 residues. The CDR3, as DNA: TGTGCCAGCAGTAGGGCTAGCGGGGGATACAATGAGCAGTTCTTC. It translates to CASSRASGGYNEQFF.

Ten or more counts support this clonotype. The chain links TRBV5-1 to TRBJ2-2, with TRBD2 matching over 7 bases. V was pared by 2 bases and J by 0 bases, with 4 bases of the junction left unmatched. Germline loops: CDR1 SGHRS, CDR2 YFSETQ. CDR3 length: 16 residues. The CDR3 DNA reads as TGCGCCAGCAGCTTCCAGCGGGATCCGAACACCGGGGAGCTGTTTTTT. This sequence encodes CASSFQRDPNTGELFF. Together with reference TRBV5-1 and TRBJ2-2, the CDR3 gives the full variable domain: KAGVTQTPRYLIKTRGQQVTLSCSPISGHRSVSWYQQTPGQGLQFLFEYFSETQRNKGNFPGRFSGRQFSNSRSEMNVSTLELGDSALYLCASSFQRDPNTGELFFGEGSRLTVL.

This clonotype was detected only once. A read error may account for a junction end that differs from germline. This chain joins TRBV7-9 and TRBJ2-1; 7 nucleotides align to TRBD2. Germline assignment: CDR1 SEHNR and CDR2 FQNEAQ (reference sequence). The CDR3 is 16 amino acids. CDR3 nucleotides: TGCGCCAGCAGCTTGGGTCCTAGCGGCACCGACAATGAGCAGTTCTTC. This encodes CASSLGPSGTDNEQFF. The complete variable domain, with remaining parts taken from reference TRBV7-9 and TRBJ2-1, reads DTGVSQNPRHKITKRGQNVTFRCDPISEHNRLYWYRQTLGQGPEFLTYFQNEAQLEKSRLLSDRFSAERPKGSFSTLEIQRTEQGDSAMYLCASSLGPSGTDNEQFFGPGTRLTVL.

The table lists this clonotype with many counts. This chain joins TRBV6-2 or TRBV6-3 and TRBJ1-1, with a weak D call TRBD1 (5 bases). The CDR3 has 13 amino acids. Germline-derived CDR1 and CDR2 are MNHEY and SVGEGT. V shed 3 bases and J shed 3 bases, with 8 bases lying between them. CDR3 sequence (DNA): TGTGCCAGCAGTTATGGGGGGTACACTGAAGCTTTCTTT. This codes for CASSYGGYTEAFF.

In this sample, this clonotype turned up a few times. This chain uses TRBV18 with TRBJ2-5; D remains unclear. The V end lost 6 bases, the J end lost 2 bases, and 10 bases lay between the germline ends. CDR3 length: 13 amino acids. Germline CDR1 and CDR2: KGHSH and LQKENI. The CDR3 sequence is CASSIPVQETQYF. For the CDR3, the DNA is TGTGCCAGCTCGATCCCAGTTCAAGAGACCCAGTACTTC. The full variable domain, its missing parts supplied by reference TRBV18 and TRBJ2-5, is NAGVMQNPRHLVRRRGQEARLRCSPMKGHSHVYWYRQLPEEGLKFMVYLQKENIIDESGMPKERFSAEFPKEGPSILRIQQVVRGDSAAYFCASSIPVQETQYFGPGTRLLVL.

Ten or more counts support this clonotype. The rearrangement uses TRBV29-1 and TRBJ2-1; D call uncertain. The CDR3 is 14 amino acids. V lost 4 bases, J lost 0 bases, and 10 bases lay in between. The germline V gene encodes CDR1 SQVTM and CDR2 ANQGSEA. The CDR3 region has the DNA TGCAGCGTTGCCCAGCGAAGCTCCTACAATGAGCAGTTCTTC. The encoded protein is CSVAQRSSYNEQFF.

This clonotype was seen repeatedly, ten times or more. The CDR3: CASSFSGRSSYNEQFF. The DNA of the CDR3 is TGTGCCAGCAGCTTTAGCGGGAGGAGCTCCTACAATGAGCAGTTCTTC. The rearrangement links TRBV7-9 to TRBJ2-1, with TRBD2 identical over 10 bases. Germline V gene sequence: CDR1 SEHNR, CDR2 FQNEAQ (reference sequence). CDR3 length: 16 residues. Trimming at V came to 3 bases and at J to 0 bases, leaving 2 bases not matched to a gene.

This clonotype has a count of ten or more. This CDR3 reads CASSRAAGDTDTQYF. The CDR3 region has the DNA TGTGCCAGCTCCCGAGCAGCGGGGGACACAGATACGCAGTATTTT. This chain connects TRBV18 to TRBJ2-3, with 8 bases fitting TRBD2. With V trimmed by 6 bases and J by 2 bases, 7 bases remained unmatched. Germline V CDR1 and CDR2: KGHSH, LQKENI. CDR3 size: 15 residues.

This clonotype was counted many times. The rearrangement uses TRBV20-1 and TRBJ2-5, with D tentatively TRBD2 (5 bases). The V gene's germline CDR1 is DFQATT and CDR2 SNEGSKA (reference sequence). V was clipped by 6 bases and J by 3 bases, with 20 bases between them. This CDR3 has 15 residues. The CDR3 loop is CSAPTFGREEETQYF. The CDR3 DNA is TGCAGTGCCCCCACCTTCGGACGGGAAGAAGAGACCCAGTACTTC.

Comments on this clonotype: One junction end disagrees with the germline gene, perhaps due to a read error. The rearrangement joins TRBV5-5 to TRBJ1-5; the match to TRBD1 covers 8 bases. The V gene's germline CDR1 is SGHKS and CDR2 YYEKEE (reference sequence). This CDR3 has 16 residues. The CDR3 nucleotides are TGTGCCAGCAGATTGGGACAGGTTACGACCGATCAGCCCCAGCATTTT. It translates to CASRLGQVTTDQPQHF.

This clonotype was counted many times. This chain uses TRBV2 with TRBJ2-5; D is possibly TRBD1 (6 bases). CDR1 SNHLY and CDR2 FYNNEI come from the germline V gene. CDR3 length: 16 amino acids. The V end lost 4 bases, the J end lost 5 bases, and 20 bases lay between the germline ends. The CDR3 bases are TGTGCCAGCAGTGTAGGGGAACAGGGAGACGTGGAGACCCAGTACTTC. It codes for CASSVGEQGDVETQYF.

V usage is TRBV19 and J usage is TRBJ2-7; no firm D call. V gave up 4 bases and J gave up 3 bases, with 16 bases separating them. Per the germline V gene, CDR1 is LNHDA and CDR2 is SQIVND (reference sequence). This CDR3 region has 15 residues. The CDR3 reads CASSRGRGNHYEQYF. CDR3 coding DNA: TGTGCCAGTAGTAGAGGACGCGGCAACCACTACGAGCAGTACTTC. The whole variable domain, remainder taken from reference TRBV19 and TRBJ2-7, is DGGITQSPKYLFRKEGQNVTLSCEQNLNHDAMYWYRQDPGQGLRLIYYSQIVNDFQKGDIAEGYSVSREKKESFPLTVTSAQKNPTAFYLCASSRGRGNHYEQYFGPGTRLTVT.

The chain uses TRBV29-1 and TRBJ1-2, with 8 bases that match TRBD1. CDR1 is SQVTM, CDR2 ANQGSEA, per germline. The trim removed 2 bases at V and 2 bases at J, leaving 16 bases unmatched. There are 18 residues in the CDR3. As DNA, the CDR3 is TGCAGCGTTGAACTAAACGATGGGGACAGGTCCTTCAACTATGGCTACACCTTC. It codes for CSVELNDGDRSFNYGYTF.

This clonotype showed up many times. The CDR3 DNA sequence: TGTGCCAGCAGTGCAGACAGGGCAAGGGCTAACTATGGCTACACCTTC. Translation gives CASSADRARANYGYTF. The chain employs TRBV2 and TRBJ1-2, with 7 nucleotides matching TRBD1. CDR3 length: 16 residues. Looked up from germline, CDR1 is SNHLY and CDR2 is FYNNEI. The V gene end was trimmed by 4 bases and the J gene end by 0 bases; junction bases not matched to a gene: 8.

This clonotype was seen repeatedly, ten times or more. The chain links TRBV5-1 to TRBJ2-1; a weak D match, TRBD2 (5 bases). The CDR3 spans 14 residues. Per the germline V gene, CDR1 is SGHRS and CDR2 is YFSETQ. The germline V and J ends were trimmed by 6 bases and 4 bases, with 14 bases remaining between them. The CDR3 region is CASTLAETYNEQFF. As DNA, the CDR3 is TGCGCCAGCACTCTAGCAGAAACGTACAATGAGCAGTTCTTC.

This clonotype occurred many times. This chain connects TRBV20-1 to TRBJ2-5; D is unclear. The CDR3 consists of 11 residues. CDR1 is DFQATT, CDR2 SNEGSKA, per germline (reference sequence). Trimming shortened V by 6 bases and J by 1 base, and 6 bases separated the two germline ends. The CDR3 nucleotides read TGCAGTGCCATCCGCCAAGAGACCCAGTACTTC. Amino acids: CSAIRQETQYF.

V and J are TRBV5-1 and TRBJ1-1, with D possibly being TRBD1 (5 bases). The CDR3 sequence is 13 residues long. The germline CDR1 and CDR2 sequences are SGHRS and YFSETQ. Trimming left V 4 bases short and J 4 bases short, with 11 bases between. CDR3: CASSRGWGTEAFF. The CDR3 bases are TGCGCCAGCAGCAGGGGTTGGGGCACTGAAGCTTTCTTT.

Many counts were recorded for this clonotype. The V gene is TRBV6-1, the J gene TRBJ1-1; possible D gene TRBD1, 5 bases. The CDR3 runs to 15 residues. V lost 7 bases and J 4 bases, leaving 19 bases between the germline ends. Germline assignment: CDR1 MNHNS and CDR2 SASEGT. The CDR3 spells CASTPGRGGGTEAFF. The CDR3 region has the DNA TGTGCCAGCACCCCCGGCCGGGGGGGAGGCACTGAAGCTTTCTTT.

The chain employs TRBV7-8 and TRBJ1-5; 9 nucleotides line up with TRBD1. Germline loops: CDR1 SGHVS, CDR2 FQNEAQ. V gave up 5 bases and J gave up 4 bases; unmatched junction bases: 9. The CDR3 contains 16 residues. In DNA form, the CDR3 reads TGTGCCAGCAGCCCCCCCGGACAGGGGCGGAATCAGCCCCAGCATTTT. It encodes CASSPPGQGRNQPQHF.

The V gene is TRBV12-3 or TRBV12-4, the J gene TRBJ2-1; 8 bases align to TRBD1. V was pared by 3 bases and J by 9 bases, with 10 bases of the junction left unmatched. There are 15 residues in the CDR3. The CDR3 nucleotides read TGTGCCAGCAGTTTTGTCCCTAACAGGGGGAGTGAGCAGTTCTTC. It specifies CASSFVPNRGSEQFF.

In its sample, this clonotype was seen many times. The rearrangement links TRBV2 to TRBJ2-1, with TRBD2 identical over 9 bases. The CDR3 spans 17 residues. V trimming: 5 bases; J trimming: 8 bases; junction bases outside the gene matches: 16. Germline assignment: CDR1 SNHLY and CDR2 FYNNEI. The CDR3 nucleotides are TGTGCCAGCAGTTATAGCCTCCCGGGACTAGCAGAAGATGAGCAGTTCTTC. Residues: CASSYSLPGLAEDEQFF.

This clonotype came up many times. This chain joins TRBV7-2 and TRBJ1-1; D not resolved. Trimming cost V 1 base and J 0 bases, with 9 bases left between them. CDR1 and CDR2 from the germline V gene are SGHTA and FQGNSA. The CDR3 contains 15 residues. The CDR3 spells CASSLDSAMNTEAFF. In DNA form, the CDR3 reads TGTGCCAGCAGCTTAGACTCAGCCATGAACACTGAAGCTTTCTTT.

This clonotype was seen a few times. The chain has TRBV9 and TRBJ2-1; 8 positions agree with TRBD1. Trimming removed 3 bases from V and 6 bases from J; junction bases left unmatched: 5. The CDR3 is 14 residues long. CDR1 and CDR2 from the germline V gene are SGDLS and YYNGEE. This chain's CDR3 is CASSGRDRLNEQFF. CDR3 sequence (DNA): TGTGCCAGCAGCGGTCGGGACAGGCTCAATGAGCAGTTCTTC.

This clonotype was seen repeatedly, ten times or more. The J gene is TRBJ2-3, the V gene TRBV28; 9 bases align to TRBD2. After removal of 4 bases from V and 0 bases from J, the junction contained 8 bases not matched to a gene. The CDR3 runs 17 residues. In germline, CDR1 is MDHEN, CDR2 SYDVKM. CDR3 sequence (DNA): TGTGCCAGCAGTTCCGCCGGACTAGCGTCTAGCACAGATACGCAGTATTTT. This gives the protein CASSSAGLASSTDTQYF.

J is TRBJ1-6 and V is TRBV27; 8 bases match TRBD1. The CDR3 length is 15 residues. The junction had 6 bases not matched to a gene; V was cut back by 3 bases and J by 8 bases. CDR1 is MNHEY and CDR2 is SMNVEV in the germline V gene (reference sequence). The DNA of the CDR3 is TGTGCCAGCAGTTTGCTCGGGACAGGAGATTCACCCCTCCACTTT. It is translated as CASSLLGTGDSPLHF.